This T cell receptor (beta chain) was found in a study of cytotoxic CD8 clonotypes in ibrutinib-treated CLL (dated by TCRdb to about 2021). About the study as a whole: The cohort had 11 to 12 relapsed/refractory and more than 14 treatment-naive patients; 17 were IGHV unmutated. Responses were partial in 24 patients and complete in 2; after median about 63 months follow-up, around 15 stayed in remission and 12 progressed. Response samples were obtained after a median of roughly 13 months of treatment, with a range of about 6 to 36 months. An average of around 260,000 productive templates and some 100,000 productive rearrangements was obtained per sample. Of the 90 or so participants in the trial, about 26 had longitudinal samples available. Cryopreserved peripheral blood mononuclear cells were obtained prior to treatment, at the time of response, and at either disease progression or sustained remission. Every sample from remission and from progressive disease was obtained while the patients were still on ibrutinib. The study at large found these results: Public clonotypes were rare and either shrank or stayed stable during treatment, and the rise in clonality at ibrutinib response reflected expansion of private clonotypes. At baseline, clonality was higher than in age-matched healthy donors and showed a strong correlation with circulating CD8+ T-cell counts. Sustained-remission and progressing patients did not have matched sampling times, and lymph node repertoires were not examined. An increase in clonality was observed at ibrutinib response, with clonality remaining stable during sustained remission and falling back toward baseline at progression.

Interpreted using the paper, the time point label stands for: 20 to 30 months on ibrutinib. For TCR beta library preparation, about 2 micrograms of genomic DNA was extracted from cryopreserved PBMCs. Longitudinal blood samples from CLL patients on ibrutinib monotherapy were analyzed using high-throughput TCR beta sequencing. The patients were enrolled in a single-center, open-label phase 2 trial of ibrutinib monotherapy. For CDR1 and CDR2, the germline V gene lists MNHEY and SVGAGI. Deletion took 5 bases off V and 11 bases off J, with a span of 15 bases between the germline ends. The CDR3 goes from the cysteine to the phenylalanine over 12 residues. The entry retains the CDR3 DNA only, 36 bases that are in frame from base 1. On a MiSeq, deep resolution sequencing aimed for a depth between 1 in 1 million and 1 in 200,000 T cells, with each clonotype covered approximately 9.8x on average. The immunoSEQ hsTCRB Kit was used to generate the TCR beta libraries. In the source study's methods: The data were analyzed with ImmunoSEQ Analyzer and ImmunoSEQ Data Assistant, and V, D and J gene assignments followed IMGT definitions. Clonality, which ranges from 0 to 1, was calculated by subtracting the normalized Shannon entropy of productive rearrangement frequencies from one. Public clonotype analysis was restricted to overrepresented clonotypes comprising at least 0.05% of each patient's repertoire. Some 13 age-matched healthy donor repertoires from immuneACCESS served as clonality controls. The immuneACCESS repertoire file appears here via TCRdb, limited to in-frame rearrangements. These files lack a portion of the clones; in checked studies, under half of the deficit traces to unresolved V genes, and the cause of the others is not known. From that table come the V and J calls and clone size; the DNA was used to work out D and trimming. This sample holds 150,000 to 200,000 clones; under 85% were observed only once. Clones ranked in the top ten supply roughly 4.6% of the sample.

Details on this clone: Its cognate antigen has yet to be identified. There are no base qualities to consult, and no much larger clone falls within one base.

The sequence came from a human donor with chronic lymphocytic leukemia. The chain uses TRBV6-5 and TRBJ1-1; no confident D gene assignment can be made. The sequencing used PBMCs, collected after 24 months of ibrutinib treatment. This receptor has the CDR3 CASSGSGGRAFF. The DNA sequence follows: TGTGCCAGCAGTGGTTCAGGTGGTCGTGCTTTCTTT.